Below are 2 T cell receptor beta chains sequenced from a single sample in a study of T-cell memory formation after mild COVID-19. MiXCR, applied by TCRdb to the 5' RACE reads, yields one record per CDR3 protein. The sample has roughly 310,000 distinct CDR3 sequences; more than 15% are singletons. Sample: PBMCs or a T cell subset sorted from them (not recorded which). These receptors all come from a man between 18 and 29 years old who had mild COVID-19 (a few samples of this study predate the infection). Cell type and time point are not known.

This clonotype was seen many times. V usage is TRBV7-2 and J usage is TRBJ1-6, with D unresolved. This CDR3 region has 15 residues. Germline loops: CDR1 SGHTA, CDR2 FQGNSA. V was shortened by 5 bases and J by 4 bases, with 12 bases between the two germline ends. CDR3 nucleotides: TGTGCCAGCAGCCCCCCCATGCAGTATAATTCACCCCTCCACTTT. Amino acids: CASSPPMQYNSPLHF. Combining the CDR3 with reference TRBV7-2 and TRBJ1-6 gives the whole variable domain GAGVSQSPSNKVTEKGKDVELRCDPISGHTALYWYRQSLGQGLEFLIYFQGNSAPDKSGLPSDRFSAERTGGSVSTLTIQRTQQEDSAVYLCASSPPMQYNSPLHFGNGTRLTVT.

This clonotype has more than one count but fewer than ten. The chain joins TRBV5-1 to TRBJ1-5; 7 bases are shared with TRBD1. Losses at the gene ends were 0 bases for V and 3 bases for J; bases not matched to a gene: 3. Per the germline V gene, CDR1 is SGHRS and CDR2 is YFSETQ. The CDR3 consists of 15 residues. CDR3 residues: CASSLAGTDNQPQHF. The CDR3 DNA reads as TGCGCCAGCAGCTTGGCCGGGACAGACAATCAGCCCCAGCATTTT.